This T cell receptor beta chain was observed in a study of OX40 agonist ivuxolimab in advanced cancers. Study overall: Prior checkpoint blockade (anti-PD-1, anti-PD-L1 or anti-CTLA-4) was permitted; 40% had it.

Study conclusions and caveats: Averaged across samples, CD8+ T cells carried more expanded clones than CD4+ did.

The assay was immunoSEQ multiplex PCR, and TCRdb's table has in-frame clones only and misses some. Of around 52,000 clones listed, 83% are singletons. From germline, CDR1 is LGHNA and CDR2 YNFKEQ. Trimming removed 0 bases from V and 5 bases from J; junction bases left unmatched: 6. CDR3 length: 15 residues. A note on this clone: The antigen is not known.

This material consisted of CD4+ or CD8+ T cells sorted from blood, taken in a trial of the OX40 agonist ivuxolimab. The chain uses TRBV4-2 and TRBJ1-2, with 7 positions matching TRBD1. The source of this sequence is an adult with an advanced solid tumor such as melanoma, head and neck, liver or kidney cancer. The CDR3 is CASSQERQGVYGYTF. The CDR3 nucleotides read TGTGCCAGCAGCCAAGAGAGACAGGGAGTGTATGGCTACACCTTC.